One TCR beta chain is described in this entry. This sample was included in a study of shared clonotypes between healthy human individuals. V trimming: 6 bases; J trimming: 3 bases; junction bases outside the gene matches: 11. This CDR3 region has 16 residues. The germline V gene has CDR1 MNHEY and CDR2 SMNVEV (reference sequence). Sequenced by immunoSEQ multiplex PCR; TCRdb stores in-frame clones only, minus some. Of roughly 650,000 clones in the sample, about 95% are singletons; the top ten hold about 0.12%. Naive CD8 cells lacked CD45RO, underwent positive selection for CCR7 and left out terminally differentiated effector memory CD45RA+ cells.

The genes are TRBV27 and TRBJ2-7, with 10 bases lining up with TRBD2. The receptor's source is a woman in her twenties or thirties in good health. Sample: naive CD8+ T cells sorted from blood. DNA of the CDR3: TGTGCCAGCAGATCGATAGGGGGGACTAGCGACTACGAGCAGTACTTC. Residues: CASRSIGGTSDYEQYF.